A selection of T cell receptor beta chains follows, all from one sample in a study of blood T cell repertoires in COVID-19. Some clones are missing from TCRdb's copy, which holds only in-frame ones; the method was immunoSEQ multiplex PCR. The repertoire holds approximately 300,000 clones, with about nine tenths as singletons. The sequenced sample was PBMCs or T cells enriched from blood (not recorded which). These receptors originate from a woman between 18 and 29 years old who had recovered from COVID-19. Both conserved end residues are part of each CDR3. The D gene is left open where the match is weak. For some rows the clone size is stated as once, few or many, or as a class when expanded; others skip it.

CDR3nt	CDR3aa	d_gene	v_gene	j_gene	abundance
TGTGCCAGCAGTTTAGCTCCACAGGGGGGTGGCACTGAAGCTTTCTTT	CASSLAPQGGGTEAFF	TRBD1	TRBV27	TRBJ1-1	NA
TGTGCCAGCAGCCCCACAGGGTTCACAGATACGCAGTATTTT	CASSPTGFTDTQYF	NA	TRBV6-6	TRBJ2-3	NA
TGTGCCAGCTCACCGTCCGGGGTAAAGAACACTGAAGCTTTCTTT	CASSPSGVKNTEAFF	NA	TRBV18	TRBJ1-1	NA
TGTGCCAGCAGTTTAGCTTCGGGTGGGGGGGTTTATAGCAATCAGCCCCAGCATTTT	CASSLASGGGVYSNQPQHF	NA	TRBV28	TRBJ1-5	NA
TGTGCCAGCAGCAAAGTCGCAGGGGTGGCTGAAGCTTTCTTT	CASSKVAGVAEAFF	NA	TRBV21-1	TRBJ1-1	NA
TGTGCCAGCAGTGAGGGACAGGGGAGCAATCAGCCCCAGCATTTT	CASSEGQGSNQPQHF	TRBD1	TRBV2	TRBJ1-5	NA
TGTGCCACCAGCAAAGGGACAGGGGTCGGTGCTTTCTTT	CATSKGTGVGAFF	TRBD1	TRBV24-1	TRBJ1-1	NA
TGTGCCAGCAGTGAAGAGGAGTGGCTTAACTATGGCTACACCTTC	CASSEEEWLNYGYTF	NA	TRBV2	TRBJ1-2	NA
TGTGCCAGCAGTGGACAGGTCTATGGCTACACCTTC	CASSGQVYGYTF	NA	TRBV2	TRBJ1-2	NA
TGTGCCTGGAGTGTATTGGGAGGTAATGAGCAGTTCTTC	CAWSVLGGNEQFF	NA	TRBV30	TRBJ2-1	NA
TGTGCCTGGAGCTTCGGCAGCGGGAGCTCCTACGAGCAGTACTTC	CAWSFGSGSSYEQYF	TRBD2	TRBV30	TRBJ2-7	NA
TGTGCCAGCAGTCTAGCGGGGGGGGCTGGTACGCAGTATTTT	CASSLAGGAGTQYF	TRBD2	TRBV2	TRBJ2-3	NA
TGTGCCACCAGCAGAGATCCGCCAGGGAAGAATTCACCCCTCCACTTT	CATSRDPPGKNSPLHF	NA	TRBV15	TRBJ1-6	NA
TGTGCCAGCAGCCCGGACAGGGTCACTGGAAACACCATATATTTT	CASSPDRVTGNTIYF	TRBD1	TRBV7-9	TRBJ1-3	NA
TGTGCCAGCAGTTTAGCTAGCGGGGGAGCCGGGGAGCTGTTTTTT	CASSLASGGAGELFF	TRBD2	TRBV28	TRBJ2-2	NA
TGTGCCAGCAGCCTCAAAACCACGGGCCCGGGACAAAATTACAATCAGCCCCAGCATTTT	CASSLKTTGPGQNYNQPQHF	NA	TRBV11-3	TRBJ1-5	NA
TGTGCCAGCAGCCGAACTGAGAGCTACAATGAGCAGTTCTTC	CASSRTESYNEQFF	NA	TRBV3-1/TRBV3-2	TRBJ2-1	NA
TGTGCCAGCAGTCCTCGGACAGGGGCCACTGAAGCTTTCTTT	CASSPRTGATEAFF	TRBD1	TRBV6-5	TRBJ1-1	NA
TGTGCCAGCAGGGGGACTACGAACACCGGGGAGCTGTTTTTT	CASRGTTNTGELFF	TRBD2	TRBV2	TRBJ2-2	NA
TGCGCCAGCAGCTTGCAGGGTCTCGAGACGGCAGCTTTCTTT	CASSLQGLETAAFF	NA	TRBV5-1	TRBJ1-1	NA
TGTGCCAGCAGTCAACAGGGGGCAAATGGCTACACCTTC	CASSQQGANGYTF	TRBD1	TRBV12-3/TRBV12-4	TRBJ1-2	NA
TGTGCCAGCAGTTACTTCGGGACAGGGTTTGAAAAACTGTTTTTT	CASSYFGTGFEKLFF	TRBD1	TRBV6-5	TRBJ1-4	NA
TGTGCCAGCAGCTCACAGACAGGGGTCGGGGAGACCCAGTACTTC	CASSSQTGVGETQYF	TRBD1	TRBV2	TRBJ2-5	NA
TGTGCCAGCAGCTTGACAGGCTACGAGCAGTACTTC	CASSLTGYEQYF	NA	TRBV5-6	TRBJ2-7	NA
TGTGCCTGGAGTACAGGGCAGAGCTACACCTTC	CAWSTGQSYTF	NA	TRBV30	TRBJ1-2	NA
TGTGCCAGCAGCGTAGGACTAGCGGGGAGTGGGTACGAGCAGTACTTC	CASSVGLAGSGYEQYF	TRBD2	TRBV9	TRBJ2-7	NA
TGTGCCAGCAGCTGGTTGGGGGCCATGGGCACTGAAGCTTTCTTT	CASSWLGAMGTEAFF	NA	TRBV5-8	TRBJ1-1	NA
TGCGCCAGCACCCAAGGGACAGGGCCCAACACTGAAGCTTTCTTT	CASTQGTGPNTEAFF	TRBD1	TRBV5-1	TRBJ1-1	NA
TGTGCCTGGAGTGCCGGGACTATCTCCTACGAGCAGTACTTC	CAWSAGTISYEQYF	TRBD2	TRBV30	TRBJ2-7	NA
TGTGCCAGCAGCGTAGACAGGGAGACTGAAGCTTTCTTT	CASSVDRETEAFF	TRBD1	TRBV7-3	TRBJ1-1	once
TGCGCCAGCTACTCGCTTGGGCAGCCCTACGAGCAGTACTTC	CASYSLGQPYEQYF	NA	TRBV5-1	TRBJ2-7	NA
TGCGCCAGCAGCTTGGGGACAGGGGGCAAGAAGGATAATTCACCCCTCCACTTT	CASSLGTGGKKDNSPLHF	TRBD1	TRBV5-1	TRBJ1-6	NA
TGCAGCGTTGAAGTCGGCGGGACCTCCTACAATGAGCAGTTCTTC	CSVEVGGTSYNEQFF	NA	TRBV29-1	TRBJ2-1	NA
TGTGCCAGCACCTTAACGGCTAGCGTTTCCTACGAGCAGTACTTC	CASTLTASVSYEQYF	NA	TRBV7-8	TRBJ2-7	NA